This T cell receptor (beta chain) emerged from a study of PD-L1 blockade in urothelial cancer. This CDR3 is built from 15 residues. The V and J ends lost 5 bases and 7 bases respectively, with 17 bases between them. Germline CDR1 SGHVS, CDR2 FNYEAQ. Stated time point: pretreatment peripheral blood. Patients were diagnosed with urothelial carcinoma, either locally advanced or metastatic. Libraries were prepared by immunoSEQ multiplex PCR; TCRdb keeps only in-frame clonotypes and omits some of them. The repertoire holds approximately 72,000 clones, with 86% as singletons. The TCR originated in a man aged 55 to 70 with urothelial cancer. The sequences come from PBMCs, collected around atezolizumab (anti-PD-L1) treatment. The chain carries TRBV7-6 and TRBJ1-4, with D unclear. CDR3 sequence reads: CASSRPGPGGEKLFF. CDR3 in DNA: TGTGCCAGCAGCCGACCGGGCCCGGGAGGTGAAAAACTGTTTTTT. Full variable domain (remainder filled in from reference TRBV7-6 and TRBJ1-4): GAGVSQSPRYKVTKRGQDVALRCDPISGHVSLYWYRQALGQGPEFLTYFNYEAQQDKSGLPNDRFSAERPEGSISTLTIQRTEQRDSAMYRCASSRPGPGGEKLFFGSGTQLSVL.